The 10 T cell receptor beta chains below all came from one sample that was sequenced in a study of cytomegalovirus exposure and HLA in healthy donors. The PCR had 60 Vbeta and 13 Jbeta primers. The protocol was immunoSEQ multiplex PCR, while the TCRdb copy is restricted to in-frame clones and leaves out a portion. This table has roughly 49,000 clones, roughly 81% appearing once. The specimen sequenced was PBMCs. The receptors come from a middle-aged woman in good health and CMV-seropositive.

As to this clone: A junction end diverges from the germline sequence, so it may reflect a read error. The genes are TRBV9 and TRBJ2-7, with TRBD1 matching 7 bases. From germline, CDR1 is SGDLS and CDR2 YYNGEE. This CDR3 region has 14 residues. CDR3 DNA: TGTGCCAGCAGCGTAGGGACAGGTCGGTACGAGCGGTACTTC. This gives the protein CASSVGTGRYERYF.

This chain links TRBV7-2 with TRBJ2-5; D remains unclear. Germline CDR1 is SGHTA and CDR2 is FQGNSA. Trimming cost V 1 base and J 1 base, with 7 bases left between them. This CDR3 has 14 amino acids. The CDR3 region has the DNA TGTGCCAGCAGCTTAGATCGGTCCCAAGAGACCCAGTACTTC. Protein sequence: CASSLDRSQETQYF.

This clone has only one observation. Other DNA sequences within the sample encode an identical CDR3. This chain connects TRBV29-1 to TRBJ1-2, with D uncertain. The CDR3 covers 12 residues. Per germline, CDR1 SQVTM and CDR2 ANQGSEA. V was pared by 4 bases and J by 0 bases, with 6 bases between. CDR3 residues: CSVGGANYGYTF. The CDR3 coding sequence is TGCAGCGTTGGGGGAGCTAACTATGGCTACACCTTC. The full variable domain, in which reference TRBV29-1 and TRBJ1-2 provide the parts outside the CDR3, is SAVISQKPSRDICQRGTSLTIQCQVDSQVTMMFWYRQQPGQSLTLIATANQGSEATYESGFVIDKFPISRPNLTFSTLTVSNMSPEDSSIYLCSVGGANYGYTFGSGTRLTVV.

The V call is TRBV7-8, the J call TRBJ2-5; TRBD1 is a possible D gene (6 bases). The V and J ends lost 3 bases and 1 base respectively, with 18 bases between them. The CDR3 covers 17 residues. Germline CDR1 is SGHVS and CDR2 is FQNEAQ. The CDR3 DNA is TGTGCCAGCAGCTTGGGACCGACAGGTACCCTCCAAGAGACCCAGTACTTC. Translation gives CASSLGPTGTLQETQYF.

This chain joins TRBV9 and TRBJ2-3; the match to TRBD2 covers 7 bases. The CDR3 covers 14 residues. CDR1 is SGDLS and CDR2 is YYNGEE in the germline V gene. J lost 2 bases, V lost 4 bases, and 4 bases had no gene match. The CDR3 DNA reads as TGTGCCAGCAGCCCGCGGGGGACCACAGATACGCAGTATTTT. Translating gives CASSPRGTTDTQYF. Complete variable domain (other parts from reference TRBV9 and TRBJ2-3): DSGVTQTPKHLITATGQRVTLRCSPRSGDLSVYWYQQSLDQGLQFLIQYYNGEERAKGNILERFSAQQFPDLHSELNLSSLELGDSALYFCASSPRGTTDTQYFGPGTRLTVL.

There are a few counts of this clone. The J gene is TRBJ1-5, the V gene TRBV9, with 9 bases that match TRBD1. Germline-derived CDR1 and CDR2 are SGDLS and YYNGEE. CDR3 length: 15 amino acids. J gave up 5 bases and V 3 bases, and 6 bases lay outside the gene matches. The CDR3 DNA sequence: TGTGCCAGCAGCGCCGGGACAGGGTTCTATCAGCCCCAGCATTTT. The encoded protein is CASSAGTGFYQPQHF.

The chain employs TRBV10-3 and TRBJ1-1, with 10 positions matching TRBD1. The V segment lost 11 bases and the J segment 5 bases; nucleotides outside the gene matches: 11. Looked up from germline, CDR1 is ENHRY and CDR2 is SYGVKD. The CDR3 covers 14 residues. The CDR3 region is CAVKTGTGETEAFF. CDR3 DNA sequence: TGTGCCGTCAAGACCGGGACAGGGGAAACTGAAGCTTTCTTT.

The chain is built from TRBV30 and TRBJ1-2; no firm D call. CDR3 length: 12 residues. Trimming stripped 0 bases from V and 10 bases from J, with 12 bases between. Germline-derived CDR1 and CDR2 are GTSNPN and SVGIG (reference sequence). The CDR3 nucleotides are TGTGCCTGGAGTGTTATGGCGGCCCCCTACACCTTC. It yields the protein CAWSVMAAPYTF.

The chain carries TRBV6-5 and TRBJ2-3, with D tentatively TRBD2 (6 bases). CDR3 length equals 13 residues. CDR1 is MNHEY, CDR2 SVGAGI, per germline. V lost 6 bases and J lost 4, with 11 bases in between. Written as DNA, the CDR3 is TGTGCCAGCAGGCGCCCGGGGGCAGATACGCAGTATTTT. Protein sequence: CASRRPGADTQYF.

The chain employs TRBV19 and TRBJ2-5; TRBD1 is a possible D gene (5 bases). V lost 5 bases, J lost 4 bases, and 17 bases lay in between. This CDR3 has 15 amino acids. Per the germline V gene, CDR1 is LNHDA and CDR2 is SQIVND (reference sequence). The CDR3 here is CASSLENRRRETQYF. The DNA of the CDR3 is TGTGCCAGTAGTCTGGAAAACAGGCGGAGAGAGACCCAGTACTTC.